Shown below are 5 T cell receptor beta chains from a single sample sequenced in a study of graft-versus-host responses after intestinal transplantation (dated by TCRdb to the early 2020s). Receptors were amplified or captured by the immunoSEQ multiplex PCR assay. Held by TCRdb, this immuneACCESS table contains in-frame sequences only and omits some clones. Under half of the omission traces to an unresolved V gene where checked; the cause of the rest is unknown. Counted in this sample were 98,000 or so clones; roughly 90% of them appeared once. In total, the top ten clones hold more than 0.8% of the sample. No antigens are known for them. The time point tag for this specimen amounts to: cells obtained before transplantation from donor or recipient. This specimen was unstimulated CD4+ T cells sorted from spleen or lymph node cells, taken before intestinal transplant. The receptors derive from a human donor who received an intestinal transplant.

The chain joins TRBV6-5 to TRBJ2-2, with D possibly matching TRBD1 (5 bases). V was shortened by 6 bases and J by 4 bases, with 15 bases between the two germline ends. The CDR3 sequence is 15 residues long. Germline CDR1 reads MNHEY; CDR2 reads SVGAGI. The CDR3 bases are TGTGCCAGCAGCCCCAGCTTGGGGCCCACCGGGGAGCTGTTTTTT. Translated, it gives CASSPSLGPTGELFF.

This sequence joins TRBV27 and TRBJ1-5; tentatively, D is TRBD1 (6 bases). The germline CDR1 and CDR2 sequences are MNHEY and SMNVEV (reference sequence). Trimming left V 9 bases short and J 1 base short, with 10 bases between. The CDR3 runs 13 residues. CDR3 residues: CASGTLSNQPQHF. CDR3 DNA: TGTGCCAGTGGGACACTGAGCAATCAGCCCCAGCATTTT.

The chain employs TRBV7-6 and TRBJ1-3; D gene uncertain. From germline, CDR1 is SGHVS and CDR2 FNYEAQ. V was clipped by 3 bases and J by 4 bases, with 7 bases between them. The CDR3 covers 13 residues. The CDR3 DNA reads TGTGCCAGCAGCTTCTCCCTGGGAAACACCATATATTTT. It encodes CASSFSLGNTIYF.

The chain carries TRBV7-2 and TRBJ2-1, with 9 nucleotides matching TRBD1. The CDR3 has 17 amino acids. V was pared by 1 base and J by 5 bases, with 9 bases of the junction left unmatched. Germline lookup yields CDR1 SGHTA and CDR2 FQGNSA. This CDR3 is CASSLGPGQGPHNEQFF. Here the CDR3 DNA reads TGTGCCAGCAGCTTAGGGCCGGGACAGGGACCCCACAATGAGCAGTTCTTC.

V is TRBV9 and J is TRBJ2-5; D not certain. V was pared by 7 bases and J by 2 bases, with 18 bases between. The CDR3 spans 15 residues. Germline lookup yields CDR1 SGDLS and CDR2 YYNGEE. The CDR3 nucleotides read TGTGCCAGCTCCTTCGACGGCGGACGACAAGAGACCCAGTACTTC. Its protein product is CASSFDGGRQETQYF. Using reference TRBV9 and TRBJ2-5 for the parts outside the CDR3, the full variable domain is DSGVTQTPKHLITATGQRVTLRCSPRSGDLSVYWYQQSLDQGLQFLIQYYNGEERAKGNILERFSAQQFPDLHSELNLSSLELGDSALYFCASSFDGGRQETQYFGPGTRLLVL.